Shown below are 23 T cell receptor beta chains from a single sample sequenced in a study of cytomegalovirus exposure and HLA in healthy donors. The primer mix had 60 Vbeta and 13 Jbeta primers. The assay was immunoSEQ multiplex PCR, and TCRdb's table has in-frame clones only and misses some. The sample records about 200,000 clones, around 79% being singletons. The material sequenced was PBMCs. The receptor source for this set is a man in his late teens or twenties in good health and CMV-seronegative.

This chain joins TRBV5-1 and TRBJ2-7; TRBD2 matches 10 bases. The V gene end was trimmed by 5 bases and the J gene end by 2 bases; junction bases not matched to a gene: 7. From germline, CDR1 is SGHRS and CDR2 YFSETQ. CDR3 length equals 15 residues. The CDR3 is CASRSGLAATYEQYF. For the CDR3, the DNA is TGCGCCAGCAGGTCTGGACTAGCGGCGACCTACGAGCAGTACTTC. Full variable domain (rest looked up from reference TRBV5-1 and TRBJ2-7): KAGVTQTPRYLIKTRGQQVTLSCSPISGHRSVSWYQQTPGQGLQFLFEYFSETQRNKGNFPGRFSGRQFSNSRSEMNVSTLELGDSALYLCASRSGLAATYEQYFGPGTRLTVT.

This chain connects TRBV28 to TRBJ1-4; no clear D gene. Trimming left V 4 bases short and J 5 bases short, with 8 bases between. This CDR3 has 13 residues. Germline V lookup: CDR1 MDHEN, CDR2 SYDVKM. The CDR3 DNA reads TGTGCCAGCAGTTACGGGATGAATGAAAAACTGTTTTTT. Translated: CASSYGMNEKLFF.

The J gene is TRBJ2-7, the V gene TRBV27; D is possibly TRBD2 (5 bases). CDR3 length: 13 amino acids. Germline V CDR1 and CDR2: MNHEY, SMNVEV (reference sequence). The ends were cut back, 6 bases at V and 5 bases at J, with 14 bases in the middle. The CDR3 protein is CASRRGSGNEQYF. The DNA of the CDR3 is TGTGCCAGCAGGAGAGGGAGTGGAAACGAGCAGTACTTC.

The genes are TRBV5-1 and TRBJ2-7; 8 nucleotides align to TRBD2. CDR1 and CDR2 (germline): SGHRS, YFSETQ. This CDR3 comprises 15 residues. V shed 0 bases and J 0 bases; nucleotides not matched to a gene: 2. This chain's CDR3 is CASSLGSGSSYEQYF. DNA for the CDR3: TGCGCCAGCAGCTTGGGAAGCGGGAGCTCCTACGAGCAGTACTTC.

V and J are TRBV14 and TRBJ2-3; D gene ambiguous. Trimming cost V 0 bases and J 0 bases, with 7 bases left between them. The CDR3 runs to 15 residues. Germline CDR1 SGHDN, CDR2 FVKESK. This chain's CDR3 is CASSQEGASTDTQYF. The CDR3 DNA is TGTGCCAGCAGCCAAGAGGGCGCCAGCACAGATACGCAGTATTTT.

This clone showed up just a few times. The CDR3 region has the DNA TGCGCCAGCAGCTTGGACGGGACAGGTTACTACGAGCAGTACTTC. Translated, it gives CASSLDGTGYYEQYF. V usage is TRBV5-1 and J usage is TRBJ2-7; 8 positions match TRBD1. The V gene end was trimmed by 0 bases and the J gene end by 3 bases; junction bases not matched to a gene: 5. Germline lookup yields CDR1 SGHRS and CDR2 YFSETQ. The CDR3 is made up of 15 amino acids.

The chain has TRBV9 and TRBJ2-3; D is perhaps TRBD2 (6 bases). In germline, CDR1 is SGDLS, CDR2 YYNGEE. The V gene lost 0 bases and the J gene lost 4 bases, with 15 bases spanning the gap. The CDR3 is 16 amino acids. CDR3 region: CASSVGGLASADTQYF. Here the CDR3 DNA reads TGTGCCAGCAGCGTAGGTGGGCTAGCTAGCGCAGATACGCAGTATTTT.

The J gene is TRBJ2-1, the V gene TRBV5-1; possibly TRBD1 for D (6 bases). Between the trimmed V and J ends, which lost 2 bases and 8 bases, there was a span of 11 bases. Per the germline V gene, CDR1 is SGHRS and CDR2 is YFSETQ. The CDR3 runs to 13 residues. CDR3 loop: CASSFNRVDEQFF. CDR3 nucleotides: TGCGCCAGCAGCTTCAACAGGGTTGATGAGCAGTTCTTC.

The chain has TRBV2 and TRBJ1-4; D unresolved. V lost 1 base and J 3 bases, leaving 15 bases between the germline ends. There are 17 residues in the CDR3. Germline-derived CDR1 and CDR2 are SNHLY and FYNNEI. The CDR3 region has the DNA TGTGCCAGCAGTGAAGTCCCCCTAGGTGCAGCTAATGAAAAACTGTTTTTT. This translates into CASSEVPLGAANEKLFF.

The genes are TRBV30 and TRBJ2-7, with TRBD1 identical over 11 bases. The germline gives CDR1 GTSNPN, CDR2 SVGIG (reference sequence). V was clipped by 5 bases and J by 2 bases; unmatched bases: 8. The CDR3 consists of 15 residues. Here the CDR3 reads CAWGNEGQGAYEQYF. The DNA for the CDR3 is TGTGCCTGGGGAAACGAGGGACAGGGGGCCTACGAGCAGTACTTC.

The chain couples TRBV28 to TRBJ1-5; D remains unclear. CDR3 length: 14 residues. V was trimmed by 2 bases and J by 3 bases, leaving 8 bases between them. Germline V gene lookup returns CDR1 MDHEN and CDR2 SYDVKM. Here the CDR3 reads CASSLSSVNQPQHF. CDR3 bases: TGTGCCAGCAGTTTAAGCAGCGTCAATCAGCCCCAGCATTTT.

This chain joins TRBV6-5 and TRBJ1-1; no clear D gene. CDR1 is MNHEY and CDR2 is SVGAGI in the germline V gene. V was clipped by 0 bases and J by 1 base, with 9 bases between them. The CDR3 sequence is 15 residues long. The CDR3 reads CASSYSRGANTEAFF. The CDR3 region has the DNA TGTGCCAGCAGTTACTCGCGGGGTGCGAACACTGAAGCTTTCTTT.

Here the CDR3 DNA reads TGTGCCAGCAGCCCATCCTCTGACACGGAGCAGTACTTC. This encodes CASSPSSDTEQYF. The chain is built from TRBV7-2 and TRBJ2-7; D is unclear. Trimming took off 5 bases at V and 7 bases at J, with 15 bases between the two ends. Germline lookup yields CDR1 SGHTA and CDR2 FQGNSA. The CDR3 is made up of 13 amino acids.

This clone was observed once. This rearrangement joins TRBV5-4 to TRBJ2-2; tentatively, D is TRBD1 (5 bases). V lost 2 bases, J lost 6 bases, and 20 bases lay in between. The CDR3 length is 17 residues. Germline CDR1 is SGHNT and CDR2 is YYREEE (reference sequence). The chain's CDR3 is CASSLSGALSNSGELFF. The DNA for the CDR3 is TGTGCCAGCAGCTTAAGTGGGGCCCTTTCCAACTCCGGGGAGCTGTTTTTT.

This clone was seen once. The CDR3 coding sequence is TGTGCCAGCAGCTCCCGGACAGGGTTGAACTACGAGCAGTACTTC. This gives the protein CASSSRTGLNYEQYF. The chain has TRBV7-2 and TRBJ2-7; 8 nucleotides align to TRBD1. Trimming removed 4 bases from V and 3 bases from J; junction bases left unmatched: 8. CDR1 and CDR2 (germline): SGHTA, FQGNSA. The CDR3 spans 15 residues.

This clone has only a few counts. The chain has TRBV20-1 and TRBJ2-7, with D unclear. This CDR3 has 11 residues. The germline gives CDR1 DFQATT, CDR2 SNEGSKA (reference sequence). The V end lost 2 bases, the J end lost 3 bases, and 5 bases lay between the germline ends. The CDR3 is CSARPYYEQYF. The CDR3 coding sequence is TGCAGTGCTAGACCGTACTACGAGCAGTACTTC.

The chain joins TRBV30 to TRBJ1-4; 8 nucleotides match TRBD1. The germline V gene has CDR1 GTSNPN and CDR2 SVGIG (reference sequence). The CDR3 sequence is 14 residues long. V dropped 5 bases and J dropped 8; count of bases not matched to a gene: 10. CDR3 amino acids: CAWLKTGAGEKLFF. The CDR3 nucleotides are TGTGCCTGGTTAAAGACAGGGGCAGGGGAAAAACTGTTTTTT.

The V call is TRBV30, the J call TRBJ2-7, with a weak D call TRBD2 (6 bases). This CDR3 has 13 residues. V was pared by 5 bases and J by 5 bases, with 16 bases between. CDR1 is GTSNPN and CDR2 is SVGIG in the germline V gene (reference sequence). For the CDR3, the DNA is TGTGCCTGGGGGTCAACGGGGGATAACGAGCAGTACTTC. This sequence encodes CAWGSTGDNEQYF.

V and J are TRBV5-1 and TRBJ2-3, with no clear D. Germline assignment: CDR1 SGHRS and CDR2 YFSETQ. V was trimmed by 1 base and J by 0 bases, leaving 3 bases between them. The CDR3 is 13 amino acids. CDR3 coding DNA: TGCGCCAGCAGCTTGCTTAGCACAGATACGCAGTATTTT. Protein: CASSLLSTDTQYF.

The chain combines TRBV11-3 with TRBJ2-7, with D tentatively TRBD1 (6 bases). Germline V gene data show CDR1 as SGHNT and CDR2 as YENEEA. Trimming stripped 1 base from V and 7 bases from J, with 17 bases between. The CDR3 covers 15 residues. CDR3 protein: CASSLVGQPLEEQYF. CDR3 in DNA: TGTGCCAGCAGCTTAGTAGGACAGCCATTAGAGGAGCAGTACTTC.

The chain carries TRBV19 and TRBJ2-5, with 7 bases aligning to TRBD2. This CDR3 region has 13 residues. CDR1 LNHDA and CDR2 SQIVND come from the germline V gene (reference sequence). V trimming: 7 bases; J trimming: 2 bases; junction bases outside the gene matches: 4. This CDR3 reads CASIASGQETQYF. CDR3 DNA sequence: TGTGCCAGTATAGCTAGCGGACAAGAGACCCAGTACTTC.

The genes are TRBV7-9 and TRBJ1-1; D is perhaps TRBD1 (6 bases). The V end was cut by 6 bases, the J end by 8 bases, with 13 bases between. In germline, CDR1 is SEHNR, CDR2 FQNEAQ (reference sequence). CDR3 size: 12 residues. CDR3 sequence (DNA): TGTGCCAGCAGGACGGGGGGCTCGGAAGCTTTCTTT. Its protein is CASRTGGSEAFF.

The V gene is TRBV9, the J gene TRBJ2-3; D is uncertain. Germline V CDR1 and CDR2: SGDLS, YYNGEE. V was shortened by 1 base and J by 1 base, with 10 bases between the two germline ends. The CDR3 spans 15 residues. CDR3 DNA sequence: TGTGCCAGCAGCGTACACGCGAGCGGCACAGATACGCAGTATTTT. It yields the protein CASSVHASGTDTQYF. Variable domain in full (rest from reference TRBV9 and TRBJ2-3): DSGVTQTPKHLITATGQRVTLRCSPRSGDLSVYWYQQSLDQGLQFLIQYYNGEERAKGNILERFSAQQFPDLHSELNLSSLELGDSALYFCASSVHASGTDTQYFGPGTRLTVL.